Each of the 3 T cell receptor beta chains below was sequenced from the same sample in a study of T cell responses to AZD1222 COVID-19 vaccine. TCRdb's copy holds only in-frame clones and misses some; the assay was immunoSEQ multiplex PCR. The profile covers approximately 150,000 clones, with 70% to 90% appearing a single time and 5.1% taken by the ten largest. The specimen was peripheral blood, collected on day 0 of AZD1222 vaccination. These receptors all stem from an adult in good health.

V gene TRBV24-1 combines with J gene TRBJ1-1; 8 nucleotides line up with TRBD1. The germline V gene encodes CDR1 KGHDR and CDR2 SFDVKD. After removal of 3 bases from V and 7 bases from J, the junction contained 6 bases not matched to a gene. There are 14 residues in the CDR3. CDR3 DNA sequence: TGTGCCACCAGTGATGGATCCGACAGGGGTGAAGCTTTCTTT. As protein: CATSDGSDRGEAFF.

The rearrangement links TRBV24-1 to TRBJ1-2; D not certain. The CDR3 loop spans 14 amino acids. Germline V gives CDR1 KGHDR, CDR2 SFDVKD. Deletions cut 5 bases from V and 4 bases from J, with 13 bases between. The CDR3 reads CATSGRQNFYGYTF. In nucleotides, the CDR3 is TGTGCCACCAGTGGTCGGCAAAACTTCTATGGCTACACCTTC.

This chain links TRBV18 with TRBJ1-1; D is uncertain. CDR1 is KGHSH and CDR2 is LQKENI in the germline V gene. Trimming removed 3 bases from V and 1 base from J, with 12 bases in between. The CDR3 has 15 residues. In DNA form, the CDR3 reads TGTGCCAGCTCACCGCCTTGGCGGGGGAACACTGAAGCTTTCTTT. This sequence encodes CASSPPWRGNTEAFF.